This T cell receptor (beta chain) was sequenced in a study of T cell responses to AZD1222 COVID-19 vaccine. Study in general: Second-dose intervals near 4 or 12 weeks were combined.

Notes on the study in general: Samples come after the peak T cell response, not at day 14. Recipients of two AZD1222 doses showed rising Spike-specific TCR breadth and depth.

Germline assignment: CDR1 SEHNR and CDR2 FQNEAQ (reference sequence). V lost 5 bases and J lost 2, with 13 bases in between. The CDR3 is 15 amino acids. Turning to this clone: What it recognizes is unknown.

Data came from immunoSEQ multiplex PCR; TCRdb stores just in-frame clones and leaves some out. The sample lists more than 100,000 clones; roughly 90% were seen once. Sample: peripheral blood, taken on day 0 of AZD1222 vaccination. The clonotype originates from an adult in good health. This chain links TRBV7-9 with TRBJ1-3; perhaps TRBD1 as D (6 bases). The CDR3: CASSLRAGAGNTIYF. CDR3 sequence (DNA): TGTGCCAGCAGCCTGCGGGCAGGGGCTGGAAACACCATATATTTT.